Presented here are 30 T cell receptor beta chains from one specimen sequenced in a study of molecular identifiers for immune sequencing clone quantification. One entry per CDR3 protein, called by TCRdb with MiXCR from the PCR reads. The sample has under 600,000 distinct CDR3 sequences; roughly 25% are singletons. The source material was naive CD8+ T cells from blood, with Jurkat cell RNA spiked in. Subset reported: FACS-sorted CD8+CD4-CCR7+CD45RA+ naive T cells. These receptors were obtained from a human donor in good health. Some libraries in this study had Jurkat cell RNA spiked in.

This clonotype was observed many times. The chain employs TRBV5-4 and TRBJ2-7; TRBD2 aligns across 7 bases. With V trimmed by 2 bases and J by 5 bases, 10 bases remained unmatched. Germline CDR1 is SGHNT and CDR2 is YYREEE (reference sequence). The CDR3 is 15 amino acids. The CDR3 here is CASSLGGSLLDEQYF. CDR3 nucleotide sequence: TGTGCCAGCAGCTTAGGCGGGAGTCTGCTCGACGAGCAGTACTTC.

The chain uses TRBV5-1 and TRBJ2-7; 11 bases align to TRBD1. Per the germline V gene, CDR1 is SGHRS and CDR2 is YFSETQ. V was clipped by 1 base and J by 6 bases; unmatched bases: 6. The CDR3 is made up of 15 amino acids. The CDR3 DNA follows: TGCGCCAGCAGCTTGTCAGGACAGGGGGCGATCGAGCAGTACTTC. Its translation is CASSLSGQGAIEQYF.

A word on this clonotype: A much larger clone is a single base away; this may be a read error. The chain recombines TRBV12-5 with TRBJ1-1; D remains ambiguous. Germline values: CDR1 LGHNT, CDR2 FRNRAP. V lost 7 bases, J lost 0 bases, and 15 bases lay in between. This CDR3 region has 15 residues. CDR3 nucleotide sequence: TGTGCTAGTGCTCAGGAGGTGTTGCTGAACACTGAAGCTTTCTTT. It translates to CASAQEVLLNTEAFF.

In DNA form, the CDR3 reads TGTGCCAGCAGCTGGGGACAGGGGGAGAGTGAGCAGTTCTTC. This encodes CASSWGQGESEQFF. This chain connects TRBV7-9 to TRBJ2-1, with 11 bases that match TRBD1. This CDR3 has 14 residues. The V gene end was trimmed by 4 bases and the J gene end by 9 bases; junction bases not matched to a gene: 5. Germline lookup yields CDR1 SEHNR and CDR2 FQNEAQ (reference sequence).

In this sample, this clonotype turned up many times. The genes are TRBV29-1 and TRBJ2-3; possible D gene TRBD2, 6 bases. Germline loops: CDR1 SQVTM, CDR2 ANQGSEA. The CDR3 contains 14 residues. The V gene lost 3 bases and the J gene lost 2 bases, with 12 bases spanning the gap. This CDR3 reads CSVDPRGLTDTQYF. DNA of the CDR3: TGCAGCGTTGACCCGCGGGGACTCACAGATACGCAGTATTTT.

This clonotype has just a few counts. The CDR3 is CATSRDILQPQHF. The DNA of the CDR3 is TGTGCCACCAGCAGAGATATCCTTCAGCCCCAGCATTTT. The V call is TRBV15, the J call TRBJ1-5; D is uncertain. This CDR3 region has 13 residues. Deletions cut 0 bases from V and 6 bases from J, with 6 bases between. The V gene's germline CDR1 is LNHNV and CDR2 YYDKDF (reference sequence).

The sample holds a few counts of this clonotype. This CDR3 reads CASSLIGQGANYGYTF. CDR3 bases: TGTGCCAGCAGCCTGATCGGACAGGGGGCGAACTATGGCTACACCTTC. V is TRBV7-2 and J is TRBJ1-2; 11 bases fit TRBD1. This CDR3 comprises 16 residues. CDR1 is SGHTA and CDR2 is FQGNSA in the germline V gene. The V segment lost 5 bases and the J segment 2 bases; nucleotides outside the gene matches: 7.

This clonotype was seen many times. The chain carries TRBV12-3 or TRBV12-4 and TRBJ1-5; D remains ambiguous. V lost 6 bases and J lost 4, with 10 bases in between. The CDR3 is 13 amino acids. As DNA, the CDR3 is TGTGCCAGCAGCGACACCTTGAATCAGCCCCAGCATTTT. Protein: CASSDTLNQPQHF.

This clonotype has a handful of counts. The chain employs TRBV7-9 and TRBJ2-3; TRBD1 aligns across 7 bases. Per the germline V gene, CDR1 is SEHNR and CDR2 is FQNEAQ (reference sequence). The CDR3 runs 15 residues. The ends lost 5 bases at V and 5 bases at J; junction bases unmatched: 10. The CDR3 sequence is CASSVGTVNGDTQYF. The CDR3 region has the DNA TGTGCCAGCAGCGTCGGGACAGTAAACGGAGATACGCAGTATTTT. The full variable domain, completed using reference TRBV7-9 and TRBJ2-3, is DTGVSQNPRHKITKRGQNVTFRCDPISEHNRLYWYRQTLGQGPEFLTYFQNEAQLEKSRLLSDRFSAERPKGSFSTLEIQRTEQGDSAMYLCASSVGTVNGDTQYFGPGTRLTVL.

The chain links TRBV11-1 to TRBJ1-4, with no clear D. Trimming took off 5 bases at V and 4 bases at J, with 14 bases between the two ends. The CDR3 has 15 residues. CDR1 SGHAT and CDR2 FQDESV come from the germline V gene (reference sequence). CDR3 sequence: CASSQPRDNNEKLFF. CDR3 bases: TGTGCCAGCAGCCAACCCCGGGATAATAATGAAAAACTGTTTTTT.

DNA of the CDR3: TGCGCCAGCAAACTAGCGGACCCAAGCCCGAACACCGGGGAGCTGTTTTTT. Translated, it gives CASKLADPSPNTGELFF. The chain combines TRBV5-1 with TRBJ2-2, with 8 bases that match TRBD2. Unmatched junction bases numbered 10, after V lost 6 bases and J lost 0 bases. Germline V CDR1 and CDR2: SGHRS, YFSETQ. This CDR3 has 17 amino acids.

Ten or more counts support this clonotype. This chain links TRBV20-1 with TRBJ2-4; 7 nucleotides agree with TRBD1. The length of the CDR3 is 15 residues. The junction had 6 bases not matched to a gene; V was cut back by 3 bases and J by 1 base. Germline CDR1 DFQATT, CDR2 SNEGSKA (reference sequence). The CDR3 reads CSARNTGDAKNIQYF. In DNA form, the CDR3 reads TGCAGTGCTAGGAACACAGGGGACGCCAAAAACATTCAGTACTTC.

V usage is TRBV9 and J usage is TRBJ1-5; a possible D gene is TRBD1 (6 bases). V lost 3 bases and J lost 2, with 12 bases in between. Germline assignment: CDR1 SGDLS and CDR2 YYNGEE. The CDR3 sequence is 15 residues long. This chain's CDR3 is CASSAQGGGNQPQHF. In nucleotides, the CDR3 is TGTGCCAGCAGCGCTCAAGGGGGGGGCAATCAGCCCCAGCATTTT.

This clonotype was counted many times. V is TRBV29-1 and J is TRBJ2-3; 8 nucleotides agree with TRBD1. There are 14 residues in the CDR3. With 5 bases clipped from V and 3 bases from J, the junction kept 7 bases outside the gene matches. Germline CDR1 and CDR2: SQVTM and ANQGSEA. Here the CDR3 reads CSVLGQATTDTQYF. The CDR3 DNA reads as TGCAGCGTTCTGGGACAGGCGACGACAGATACGCAGTATTTT.

J is TRBJ2-3 and V is TRBV30; 7 bases are a match to TRBD2. The length of the CDR3 is 15 residues. Germline V gene sequence: CDR1 GTSNPN, CDR2 SVGIG (reference sequence). V trimming: 0 bases; J trimming: 6 bases; junction bases outside the gene matches: 9. CDR3 nucleotide sequence: TGTGCCTGGAGTGTATTGGCGGGAGTGGCGGATACGCAGTATTTT. It codes for CAWSVLAGVADTQYF.

The chain combines TRBV5-4 with TRBJ1-1; 7 bases agree with TRBD1. J gave up 6 bases and V 3 bases, and 8 bases lay outside the gene matches. The CDR3 is made up of 14 amino acids. Looked up from germline, CDR1 is SGHNT and CDR2 is YYREEE (reference sequence). CDR3 residues: CASSYITGDAEAFF. Written as DNA, the CDR3 is TGTGCCAGCAGCTACATAACAGGGGACGCTGAAGCTTTCTTT.

In its sample, this clonotype was seen many times. The chain recombines TRBV29-1 with TRBJ1-1, with unresolved D. From germline, CDR1 is SQVTM and CDR2 ANQGSEA. The germline V and J ends were trimmed by 2 bases and 3 bases, with 7 bases remaining between them. CDR3 length: 12 residues. For the CDR3, the DNA is TGCAGCGTTGAAATTGGGGACACTGAAGCTTTCTTT. This encodes CSVEIGDTEAFF.

Many counts were recorded for this clonotype. This chain uses TRBV9 with TRBJ2-3; D not certain. This CDR3 region has 15 residues. Germline lookup yields CDR1 SGDLS and CDR2 YYNGEE. Between the trimmed V and J ends, which lost 0 bases and 1 base, there was a span of 9 bases. CDR3 sequence: CASSVGYGGTDTQYF. CDR3 nucleotides: TGTGCCAGCAGCGTAGGGTACGGAGGCACAGATACGCAGTATTTT.

This clonotype appeared a few times. V is TRBV7-9 and J is TRBJ1-3, with 7 bases that match TRBD1. The CDR3 runs to 16 residues. V lost 6 bases, J lost 1 base, and 9 bases stayed unmatched. Germline loops: CDR1 SEHNR, CDR2 FQNEAQ (reference sequence). The CDR3 bases are TGTGCCAGCAGTCCACCCCAGGGGGGGTCTGGAAACACCATATATTTT. Protein sequence: CASSPPQGGSGNTIYF.

This clonotype showed up many times. The rearrangement joins TRBV20-1 to TRBJ2-2; D remains ambiguous. This CDR3 comprises 16 residues. Per the germline V gene, CDR1 is DFQATT and CDR2 is SNEGSKA (reference sequence). Trimming pared 0 bases from V and 4 bases from J, leaving 15 bases between. The CDR3 bases are TGCAGTGCTAGAGATCGGGCGTCATCGGTCACCGGGGAGCTGTTTTTT. The encoded protein is CSARDRASSVTGELFF.

This clonotype has at least ten counts. The chain combines TRBV12-3 or TRBV12-4 with TRBJ1-2; D unclear. The CDR3 is 11 residues long. Deletions cut 6 bases from V and 0 bases from J, with 2 bases between. The CDR3: CASRTNYGYTF. The CDR3 coding sequence is TGTGCCAGCAGGACTAACTATGGCTACACCTTC.

This chain connects TRBV20-1 to TRBJ2-7; 16 bases match TRBD2. Per germline, CDR1 DFQATT and CDR2 SNEGSKA (reference sequence). CDR3 length equals 20 residues. V trimming: 2 bases; J trimming: 2 bases; junction bases outside the gene matches: 15. For the CDR3, the DNA is TGCAGTGCTAGAACCCTATTGGGACTAGCGGGAGGGATGGCGGCCTACGAGCAGTACTTC. The encoded protein is CSARTLLGLAGGMAAYEQYF.

V gene TRBV25-1 combines with J gene TRBJ2-7; 9 bases are shared with TRBD1. V was clipped by 8 bases and J by 3 bases; unmatched bases: 8. The CDR3 has 14 amino acids. Germline CDR1 MGHDK, CDR2 SYGVNS. In DNA form, the CDR3 reads TGTGCCAGCGGTACAGGGACAGGGTTCTACGAGCAGTACTTC. Translated, it gives CASGTGTGFYEQYF.

In this sample, this clonotype turned up many times. The genes are TRBV20-1 and TRBJ2-7; D possibly corresponds to TRBD1 (7 bases). Germline assignment: CDR1 DFQATT and CDR2 SNEGSKA (reference sequence). V was trimmed by 6 bases and J by 0 bases, leaving 15 bases between them. This CDR3 spans 14 amino acids. For the CDR3, the DNA is TGCAGTGCGCGGGGACAGCGAAGCTCCTACGAGCAGTACTTC. This encodes CSARGQRSSYEQYF.

This clonotype was found a few times. A much larger clonotype is one base distant, so this may be a read error. The chain carries TRBV6-2 or TRBV6-3 and TRBJ1-1; unclear D gene. The CDR3 is made up of 12 amino acids. Germline CDR1 MNHEY, CDR2 SVGEGT. Trimming shortened V by 1 base and J by 3 bases, and 3 bases separated the two germline ends. CDR3 nucleotides: TGTGCCAGCAGTTACTGGGACACTGAAGCTTTCTTT. Amino acids: CASSYWDTEAFF.

On this clonotype: The junction differs from germline at one of its ends, possibly a read error. This chain joins TRBV29-1 and TRBJ2-7, with TRBD2 identical over 7 bases. The CDR3 is made up of 12 amino acids. The germline V gene has CDR1 SQVTM and CDR2 ANQGSEA. In DNA form, the CDR3 reads TGCGGCGTTGAGCGGGGCCCCTACGAGCAGTACTTC. It is translated as CGVERGPYEQYF.

This clonotype was seen ten or more times. V and J are TRBV27 and TRBJ1-1; TRBD1 matches at 10 bases. Germline V gene lookup returns CDR1 MNHEY and CDR2 SMNVEV (reference sequence). J gave up 4 bases and V 11 bases, and 10 bases lay outside the gene matches. The CDR3 extends over 14 amino acids. The CDR3 is CAAKGGQGPTEAFF. The CDR3, as DNA: TGTGCCGCAAAGGGGGGACAGGGGCCCACTGAAGCTTTCTTT.

This clonotype appeared a few times. V usage is TRBV10-3 and J usage is TRBJ2-1; 9 bases agree with TRBD2. This CDR3 contains 14 residues. Germline V gives CDR1 ENHRY, CDR2 SYGVKD. The V segment lost 3 bases and the J segment 9 bases; nucleotides outside the gene matches: 6. CDR3 coding DNA: TGTGCCATCAGTGACCCGGGACTAGCTATTGAGCAGTTCTTC. Protein product: CAISDPGLAIEQFF.

This clonotype was detected ten times or more. The J gene is TRBJ1-1, the V gene TRBV19, with a weak D call TRBD1 (5 bases). The V end lost 3 bases, the J end lost 4 bases, and 12 bases lay between the germline ends. The germline V gene has CDR1 LNHDA and CDR2 SQIVND (reference sequence). The CDR3 covers 14 residues. The CDR3 sequence: CASSMSEGSTEAFF. Written as DNA, the CDR3 is TGTGCCAGTAGTATGTCAGAGGGGAGCACTGAAGCTTTCTTT.

This clonotype has a handful of counts. The CDR3 sequence is CASSLSEKYRARNYGYTF. CDR3 DNA sequence: TGTGCCAGCAGTTTATCGGAGAAATACAGGGCTCGTAACTATGGCTACACCTTC. V gene TRBV28 combines with J gene TRBJ1-2, with TRBD1 as a possible D gene (6 bases). CDR3 length: 18 residues. Trimming stripped 1 base from V and 1 base from J, with 19 bases between. Germline CDR1 reads MDHEN; CDR2 reads SYDVKM.